The table lists the clone carrying this T cell receptor beta chain with many counts. This sample stems from a study of T-cell reconstitution after alpha-beta-depleted transplantation in children. Unique molecular identifiers were built into the TCRbeta library. TCRdb analysed the PCR reads with MiXCR anew, one entry per CDR3 protein. The sample holds roughly 300,000 distinct CDR3 sequences; 10% are singletons and the top ten take under 3%. After removal of 5 bases from V and 4 bases from J, the junction contained 8 bases not matched to a gene. Germline loops: CDR1 DFQATT, CDR2 SNEGSKA (reference sequence). CDR3 size: 14 residues.

The sequencing used PBMCs from the stem cell graft donor, collected from the stem cell graft. The TCR was taken from a human donor who donated a stem cell graft to a child with acute lymphoblastic leukemia. V is TRBV20-1 and J is TRBJ2-3, with TRBD1 matching 8 bases. The CDR3 here is CSAVDRGLSDTQYF. DNA of the CDR3: TGCAGTGCTGTCGACAGGGGATTGTCAGATACGCAGTATTTT.